These 21 T cell receptor beta chains were sequenced from one sample in a study of CD8+ T cells in alopecia areata. Once RNA had been extracted, it was reverse transcribed into cDNA to act as the sequencing template. Generated by immunoSEQ multiplex PCR, the TCRdb table keeps only in-frame clones and is missing some. This sample carries roughly 140,000 clones, roughly four fifths of them seen once, and the ten largest clones take more than 20%. Treatment meaning: oral pan-JAK inhibitor, 5-10 mg twice daily. This specimen was CD8+ T cells sorted from blood, taken at week 4, from a patient treated with tofacitinib. The source is a human donor with alopecia areata.

The chain joins TRBV27 to TRBJ2-5; 7 nucleotides line up with TRBD1. The ends lost 3 bases at V and 1 base at J; junction bases unmatched: 5. The CDR3 is 15 residues long. CDR1 and CDR2 from the germline V gene are MNHEY and SMNVEV (reference sequence). This CDR3 is CASSFSGQPQETQYF. Written as DNA, the CDR3 is TGTGCCAGCAGTTTCTCGGGACAGCCCCAAGAGACCCAGTACTTC.

This chain uses TRBV4-2 with TRBJ2-7; unclear D gene. The germline V gene encodes CDR1 LGHNA and CDR2 YNFKEQ. There are 15 residues in the CDR3. The germline V and J ends were trimmed by 0 bases and 5 bases, with 14 bases remaining between them. The CDR3 DNA is TGTGCCAGCAGCCAAGATCCCCAAACACATAACGAGCAGTACTTC. This encodes CASSQDPQTHNEQYF.

The CDR3 DNA reads TGTGCCAGCTCACCCCGGGACAGCTCCAGCTCCTATAATTCACCCCTCCACTTT. Translation gives CASSPRDSSSSYNSPLHF. This sequence joins TRBV18 and TRBJ1-6; 7 bases agree with TRBD1. V gave up 3 bases and J gave up 0 bases; unmatched junction bases: 8. Germline CDR1 is KGHSH and CDR2 is LQKENI. This CDR3 comprises 18 residues.

The chain recombines TRBV27 with TRBJ2-1; weak D call: TRBD2 (6 bases). V gave up 0 bases and J gave up 6 bases, with 9 bases separating them. From germline, CDR1 is MNHEY and CDR2 SMNVEV (reference sequence). The CDR3 has 14 residues. CDR3 DNA: TGTGCCAGCAGTTTATCTGGGACTTTCAATGAGCAGTTCTTC. It encodes CASSLSGTFNEQFF.

This chain uses TRBV19 with TRBJ1-2, with D tentatively TRBD1 (5 bases). CDR3 length: 15 amino acids. Per the germline V gene, CDR1 is LNHDA and CDR2 is SQIVND (reference sequence). With 10 bases removed from V and 3 bases from J, the gap between germline ends came to 21 bases. The CDR3 is CATEPSGGLYYGYTF. The CDR3 coding sequence is TGTGCCACCGAGCCTTCCGGGGGATTGTACTATGGCTACACCTTC.

The chain employs TRBV29-1 and TRBJ1-2; tentative D call: TRBD1 (5 bases). Germline V lookup: CDR1 SQVTM, CDR2 ANQGSEA. V lost 1 base to trimming and J lost 3 bases, with 12 bases between them. The CDR3 length is 14 residues. The CDR3 DNA sequence: TGCAGCGTTGAAGGTAGGGGAGAAGACTATGGCTACACCTTC. Amino acid sequence: CSVEGRGEDYGYTF.

The chain carries TRBV30 and TRBJ2-5, with D uncertain. This CDR3 is 15 amino acids long. V was clipped by 3 bases and J by 2 bases, with 16 bases between them. Germline V gene sequence: CDR1 GTSNPN, CDR2 SVGIG (reference sequence). CDR3 DNA sequence: TGTGCCTGGAGACGGGCGGTTCATAAACAAGAGACCCAGTACTTC. Amino acid sequence: CAWRRAVHKQETQYF.

The chain has TRBV7-9 and TRBJ2-7, with D possibly matching TRBD2 (6 bases). The V end was cut by 2 bases, the J end by 0 bases, with 14 bases between. The length of the CDR3 is 16 residues. Germline-derived CDR1 and CDR2 are SEHNR and FQNEAQ (reference sequence). CDR3 sequence (DNA): TGTGCCAGCAGCTTAATCCCAGGCGGGGCCTCCTACGAGCAGTACTTC. Translated: CASSLIPGGASYEQYF. The entire variable domain, with the rest obtained from reference TRBV7-9 and TRBJ2-7, is as follows: DTGVSQNPRHKITKRGQNVTFRCDPISEHNRLYWYRQTLGQGPEFLTYFQNEAQLEKSRLLSDRFSAERPKGSFSTLEIQRTEQGDSAMYLCASSLIPGGASYEQYFGPGTRLTVT.

The rearrangement uses TRBV27 and TRBJ2-1; D possibly corresponds to TRBD2 (6 bases). Per the germline V gene, CDR1 is MNHEY and CDR2 is SMNVEV (reference sequence). Trimming removed 0 bases at V and 4 bases at J, with 13 bases between. The CDR3 is 16 amino acids. CDR3: CASSLSMEGIYNEQFF. CDR3 nucleotides: TGTGCCAGCAGTTTATCGATGGAGGGAATTTACAATGAGCAGTTCTTC.

The rearrangement uses TRBV7-8 and TRBJ2-7; D may be TRBD1 or TRBD2 (6 bases each). The CDR3 runs 13 residues. V lost 9 bases and J lost 2, with 14 bases in between. CDR1 SGHVS and CDR2 FQNEAQ come from the germline V gene. This CDR3 is CASRGRSAYEQYF. DNA of the CDR3: TGTGCCAGTCGGGGGCGGAGTGCCTACGAGCAGTACTTC.

This clone was detected once. V and J are TRBV9 and TRBJ1-2; no definite D call. The CDR3 covers 12 residues. Trimming pared 1 base from V and 8 bases from J, leaving 9 bases between. CDR1 and CDR2 from the germline V gene are SGDLS and YYNGEE. CDR3 DNA: TGTGCCAGCAGCGTATTCTCAAGGGGCTACACCTTC. Translated, it gives CASSVFSRGYTF.

The chain links TRBV29-1 to TRBJ1-2; no clear D gene. The CDR3 covers 15 residues. CDR1 SQVTM and CDR2 ANQGSEA come from the germline V gene. The V end lost 0 bases, the J end lost 4 bases, and 15 bases lay between the germline ends. CDR3 protein: CSVEEPKVIGYGYTF. In DNA, the CDR3 is TGCAGCGTTGAAGAGCCGAAGGTAATAGGCTATGGCTACACCTTC.

The chain is built from TRBV5-1 and TRBJ2-7; D is uncertain. Germline loops: CDR1 SGHRS, CDR2 YFSETQ. CDR3 size: 14 residues. V dropped 0 bases and J dropped 3 bases, with 10 bases sitting between them. The CDR3 region has the DNA TGCGCCAGCAGCTTGGGGGTCCTCAACTACGAGCAGTACTTC. Protein product: CASSLGVLNYEQYF. Combining the CDR3 with reference TRBV5-1 and TRBJ2-7 gives the whole variable domain KAGVTQTPRYLIKTRGQQVTLSCSPISGHRSVSWYQQTPGQGLQFLFEYFSETQRNKGNFPGRFSGRQFSNSRSEMNVSTLELGDSALYLCASSLGVLNYEQYFGPGTRLTVT.

This rearrangement joins TRBV7-9 to TRBJ2-3; D is unclear. This CDR3 comprises 13 residues. Germline V gene sequence: CDR1 SEHNR, CDR2 FQNEAQ (reference sequence). Trimming stripped 5 bases from V and 8 bases from J, with 14 bases between. The CDR3 reads CASSPPLSSTQYF. The CDR3, as DNA: TGTGCCAGCAGCCCCCCGCTTTCATCTACGCAGTATTTT.

The J gene is TRBJ2-1, the V gene TRBV5-4, with 7 bases aligning to TRBD1. Unmatched junction bases numbered 12, after V lost 4 bases and J lost 2 bases. Germline V gene sequence: CDR1 SGHNT, CDR2 YYREEE (reference sequence). The CDR3 runs to 17 residues. The CDR3 nucleotides read TGTGCCAGCAGCCCTACCCCTTACAGGGGTCCCTACAATGAGCAGTTCTTC. Translation gives CASSPTPYRGPYNEQFF. Filled out from reference TRBV5-4 and TRBJ2-1, the complete variable domain reads ETGVTQSPTHLIKTRGQQVTLRCSSQSGHNTVSWYQQALGQGPQFIFQYYREEENGRGNFPPRFSGLQFPNYSSELNVNALELDDSALYLCASSPTPYRGPYNEQFFGPGTRLTVL.

As DNA, the CDR3 is TGTGCCAGCAGTCATAACCACGAGCAGTACTTC. This codes for CASSHNHEQYF. The genes are TRBV6-5 and TRBJ2-7; D gene ambiguous. Trimming removed 5 bases from V and 5 bases from J, with 7 bases in between. CDR1 is MNHEY and CDR2 is SVGAGI in the germline V gene. CDR3 length: 11 residues.

This clone was seen more than once but under ten times. The chain carries TRBV5-4 and TRBJ2-3; D is perhaps TRBD1 or TRBD2 (5 bases each). Trimming removed 7 bases at V and 5 bases at J, with 20 bases between. Germline loops: CDR1 SGHNT, CDR2 YYREEE (reference sequence). This CDR3 is built from 15 residues. CDR3 region: CASLPGGGAEDTQYF. CDR3 bases: TGTGCCAGCCTCCCCGGTGGGGGAGCGGAAGATACGCAGTATTTT.

The rearrangement uses TRBV5-1 and TRBJ2-7; D uncertain. The CDR3 sequence is 13 residues long. Per germline, CDR1 SGHRS and CDR2 YFSETQ. V lost 0 bases to trimming and J lost 4 bases, with 8 bases between them. In DNA form, the CDR3 reads TGCGCCAGCAGCTTGGTTGGGAATTACGAGCAGTACTTC. Translating gives CASSLVGNYEQYF.

A remark on this clone: The identical CDR3 is also encoded by other nucleotide sequences in the sample. The chain is built from TRBV30 and TRBJ1-1; the D is unclear. The CDR3 runs 11 residues. Germline V gives CDR1 GTSNPN, CDR2 SVGIG (reference sequence). V gave up 0 bases and J gave up 4 bases, with 3 bases separating them. The CDR3 region has the DNA TGTGCCTGGAGTGTCGGCACTGAAGCTTTCTTT. As protein: CAWSVGTEAFF.

V and J are TRBV12-5 and TRBJ2-7; 10 bases match TRBD1. Germline lookup yields CDR1 LGHNT and CDR2 FRNRAP. The CDR3 spans 19 residues. V shed 4 bases and J 7 bases; nucleotides not matched to a gene: 22. The DNA for the CDR3 is TGTGCTAGTGGTTCCACCGCCAACATAAATCGACAGGGGGCTGGTGAGCAGTACTTC. Residues: CASGSTANINRQGAGEQYF. Supplemented by reference TRBV12-5 and TRBJ2-7, the full variable domain reads DARVTQTPRHKVTEMGQEVTMRCQPILGHNTVFWYRQTMMQGLELLAYFRNRAPLDDSGMPKDRFSAEMPDATLATLKIQPSEPRDSAVYFCASGSTANINRQGAGEQYFGPGTRLTVT.

Here the CDR3 DNA reads TGCGCCAGCAGCCAACCGACTAGCGGGGGGTACAATGAGCAGTTCTTC. Residues: CASSQPTSGGYNEQFF. The chain uses TRBV4-1 and TRBJ2-1, with 13 nucleotides matching TRBD2. Germline V gene lookup returns CDR1 MGHRA and CDR2 YSYEKL. The CDR3 covers 16 residues. The V segment lost 2 bases and the J segment 4 bases; nucleotides outside the gene matches: 2.